The 28 T cell receptor beta chains presented below share a single source sample, sequenced in a study of T-cell memory formation after mild COVID-19. MiXCR was run by TCRdb on the 5' RACE reads, yielding one entry per CDR3 protein. The data show under 450,000 distinct CDR3 sequences, more than 20% seen once. Sequencing input: PBMCs or a T cell subset sorted from them (not recorded which). The receptors here all came from an adult woman who had mild COVID-19 (a few samples of this study predate the infection). Cell type and time point are not known.

The V and J genes are TRBV5-1 and TRBJ2-5; no reliable D call. The germline V gene has CDR1 SGHRS and CDR2 YFSETQ. The CDR3 extends over 12 amino acids. V was shortened by 5 bases and J by 0 bases, with 5 bases between the two germline ends. The chain's CDR3 is CASRVYQETQYF. The CDR3 DNA follows: TGCGCCAGCAGGGTGTACCAAGAGACCCAGTACTTC.

This clonotype was recorded many times. This chain links TRBV12-3 or TRBV12-4 with TRBJ2-5; D uncertain. This CDR3 spans 11 amino acids. With 6 bases removed from V and 5 bases from J, the gap between germline ends came to 7 bases. CDR3 DNA sequence: TGTGCCAGCAGAGGCCAGGAGACCCAGTACTTC. It translates to CASRGQETQYF.

V gene TRBV7-9 combines with J gene TRBJ1-6, with D maybe TRBD1 (5 bases). CDR1 and CDR2 from the germline V gene are SEHNR and FQNEAQ (reference sequence). The V end lost 4 bases, the J end lost 8 bases, and 12 bases lay between the germline ends. The CDR3 is 14 amino acids. The CDR3 nucleotides are TGTGCCAGCAGCTACCAGGGAGGATATTCACCCCTCCACTTT. It yields the protein CASSYQGGYSPLHF. Supplemented by reference TRBV7-9 and TRBJ1-6, the full variable domain reads DTGVSQNPRHKITKRGQNVTFRCDPISEHNRLYWYRQTLGQGPEFLTYFQNEAQLEKSRLLSDRFSAERPKGSFSTLEIQRTEQGDSAMYLCASSYQGGYSPLHFGNGTRLTVT.

This clonotype appeared many times. The rearrangement uses TRBV7-6 and TRBJ2-3; D is ambiguous. This CDR3 has 13 residues. Germline CDR1 is SGHVS and CDR2 is FNYEAQ. Trimming stripped 0 bases from V and 0 bases from J, with 1 base between. The CDR3 loop reads CASSLASTDTQYF. CDR3 in DNA: TGTGCCAGCAGCTTAGCCAGCACAGATACGCAGTATTTT.

This clonotype was seen a handful of times. The junction shows a germline mismatch at one end, possibly a read error. The CDR3 is CASSLETIDRAFPF. CDR3 DNA sequence: TGTGCCAGCAGCTTAGAGACCATCGACAGGGCCTTTCCCTTC. J is TRBJ1-2 and V is TRBV7-9; 7 bases align to TRBD1. CDR1 and CDR2 from the germline V gene are SEHNR and FQNEAQ (reference sequence). The CDR3 consists of 14 residues.

The J gene is TRBJ1-3, the V gene TRBV12-3 or TRBV12-4, with D perhaps TRBD1 (5 bases). V was clipped by 11 bases and J by 0 bases, with 14 bases between them. The CDR3 runs 14 residues. CDR3 sequence: CAGVGGPSGNTIYF. The CDR3 DNA reads TGTGCCGGTGTCGGGGGACCCTCTGGAAACACCATATATTTT.

This chain uses TRBV18 with TRBJ2-1; 10 positions agree with TRBD1. This CDR3 comprises 12 residues. Germline V gene sequence: CDR1 KGHSH, CDR2 LQKENI. V lost 4 bases, J lost 14 bases, and 5 bases stayed unmatched. CDR3 coding DNA: TGTGCCAGCTCACAGGGACAGGGGAAGGAGTTCTTC. Its translation is CASSQGQGKEFF.

The CDR3 sequence: CASSIGQGGSREQYF. The CDR3 DNA reads TGTGCCAGCAGTATAGGACAGGGGGGCTCTAGAGAGCAGTACTTC. The V and J genes are TRBV12-3 or TRBV12-4 and TRBJ2-7; 10 bases map to TRBD1. With 5 bases clipped from V and 7 bases from J, the junction kept 11 bases outside the gene matches. The CDR3 loop spans 15 amino acids.

This clonotype has just a few counts. The J gene is TRBJ1-1, the V gene TRBV20-1, with a weak D call TRBD1 (5 bases). Germline-derived CDR1 and CDR2 are DFQATT and SNEGSKA (reference sequence). V was pared by 8 bases and J by 7 bases, with 17 bases between. The CDR3 totals 12 residues. This CDR3 is CSTTLGTDEAFF. CDR3 sequence (DNA): TGCAGTACTACCCTCGGGACGGATGAAGCTTTCTTT.

This clonotype appeared many times. This chain joins TRBV5-1 and TRBJ2-7; D is tentatively TRBD1 or TRBD2 (5 bases each). V lost 3 bases and J lost 4, with 20 bases in between. The V gene's germline CDR1 is SGHRS and CDR2 YFSETQ. The CDR3 is 16 residues long. DNA for the CDR3: TGCGCCAGCAGCTGGTCAAGGGACGAACGGAGGTACGAGCAGTACTTC. Amino acids: CASSWSRDERRYEQYF. The whole variable domain, remainder taken from reference TRBV5-1 and TRBJ2-7, is KAGVTQTPRYLIKTRGQQVTLSCSPISGHRSVSWYQQTPGQGLQFLFEYFSETQRNKGNFPGRFSGRQFSNSRSEMNVSTLELGDSALYLCASSWSRDERRYEQYFGPGTRLTVT.

V is TRBV4-2 and J is TRBJ2-7; D assignment may be TRBD1 or TRBD2 (5 bases each). This CDR3 is built from 14 residues. The V gene lost 4 bases and the J gene lost 3 bases, with 13 bases spanning the gap. Germline CDR1 reads LGHNA; CDR2 reads YNFKEQ. The DNA of the CDR3 is TGTGCCAGCAGCCCCTCGGGGCCTAGCTACGAGCAGTACTTC. Translation gives CASSPSGPSYEQYF.

V usage is TRBV30 and J usage is TRBJ2-3, with D perhaps matching TRBD2 (5 bases). Per germline, CDR1 GTSNPN and CDR2 SVGIG (reference sequence). The V gene lost 6 bases and the J gene lost 0 bases, with 13 bases spanning the gap. The CDR3 runs to 14 residues. The DNA for the CDR3 is TGTGCCTGCCAGCGGCGGACTAGCACAGATACGCAGTATTTT. Translation gives CACQRRTSTDTQYF.

This clonotype was found a few times. This rearrangement joins TRBV15 to TRBJ2-1; D not resolved. CDR1 and CDR2 (germline): LNHNV, YYDKDF (reference sequence). Trimming took 0 bases from V and 9 from J, leaving 12 bases between them. The CDR3 consists of 14 residues. CDR3: CATSRDLGSGEQFF. The CDR3 DNA is TGTGCCACCAGCAGAGATTTGGGTTCGGGTGAGCAGTTCTTC.

This sequence joins TRBV7-2 and TRBJ2-3, with no clear D. Per germline, CDR1 SGHTA and CDR2 FQGNSA. The CDR3 sequence is 15 residues long. With 0 bases removed from V and 0 bases from J, the gap between germline ends came to 7 bases. In DNA form, the CDR3 reads TGTGCCAGCAGCTTAGCCACGCTGAGCACAGATACGCAGTATTTT. It translates to CASSLATLSTDTQYF.

V and J are TRBV11-2 and TRBJ1-1; D is possibly TRBD1 (5 bases). Between the trimmed V and J ends, which lost 6 bases and 5 bases, there was a span of 13 bases. The CDR3 sequence is 13 residues long. The germline gives CDR1 SGHAT, CDR2 FQNNGV. The CDR3 spells CASRKVGGTEAFF. The CDR3 DNA sequence: TGTGCCAGCAGAAAGGTGGGGGGTACTGAAGCTTTCTTT.

V is TRBV12-3 or TRBV12-4 and J is TRBJ2-7, with D unclear. This CDR3 spans 14 amino acids. Trimming shortened V by 4 bases and J by 2 bases, and 12 bases separated the two germline ends. The CDR3 DNA reads as TGTGCCAGCAGTTCCAGAACCTATACCTACGAGCAGTACTTC. Its protein product is CASSSRTYTYEQYF.

This clonotype was detected a few times. The chain uses TRBV2 and TRBJ2-1, with D uncertain. Trimming pared 4 bases from V and 8 bases from J, leaving 9 bases between. The CDR3 covers 12 residues. CDR1 and CDR2 (germline): SNHLY, FYNNEI. CDR3 coding DNA: TGTGCCAGCAGTGCGTATATCGATGAGCAGTTCTTC. It specifies CASSAYIDEQFF.

The rearrangement joins TRBV7-2 to TRBJ2-5; 8 bases are shared with TRBD2. Germline CDR1 SGHTA, CDR2 FQGNSA. The trim removed 1 base at V and 5 bases at J, leaving 9 bases unmatched. This CDR3 comprises 16 residues. In nucleotides, the CDR3 is TGTGCCAGCAGCTTAGGTTTCAGCGGGGGAGGTGAGACCCAGTACTTC. This translates into CASSLGFSGGGETQYF. The whole variable domain, remainder taken from reference TRBV7-2 and TRBJ2-5, is GAGVSQSPSNKVTEKGKDVELRCDPISGHTALYWYRQSLGQGLEFLIYFQGNSAPDKSGLPSDRFSAERTGGSVSTLTIQRTQQEDSAVYLCASSLGFSGGGETQYFGPGTRLLVL.

There are a few counts of this clonotype. This chain connects TRBV29-1 to TRBJ2-1; a possible D gene is TRBD2 (6 bases). CDR1 and CDR2 (germline): SQVTM, ANQGSEA. This CDR3 comprises 12 residues. Trimming stripped 4 bases from V and 3 bases from J, with 7 bases between. DNA of the CDR3: TGCAGCGTTGGGCGGGACTACAATGAGCAGTTCTTC. As protein: CSVGRDYNEQFF.

This clonotype was counted between two and nine times. V and J are TRBV10-3 and TRBJ1-2, with a weak D call TRBD1 (5 bases). This CDR3 is 14 amino acids long. Trimming shortened V by 0 bases and J by 8 bases, and 13 bases separated the two germline ends. CDR1 and CDR2 from the germline V gene are ENHRY and SYGVKD. CDR3 bases: TGTGCCATCAGTGAGTCCGGGGCCCCGGGGGGCTACACCTTC. This codes for CAISESGAPGGYTF.

The chain couples TRBV12-3 or TRBV12-4 to TRBJ2-5, with 7 bases aligning to TRBD2. This CDR3 contains 16 residues. The V and J ends lost 3 bases and 5 bases, in that order; junction bases with no gene match: 12. CDR3 nucleotide sequence: TGTGCCAGCAGTTTGGCCCCCCTGGGGGGGAGGGAGACCCAGTACTTC. Residues: CASSLAPLGGRETQYF.

This clonotype was seen more than once but under ten times. The J gene is TRBJ1-1, the V gene TRBV19; no clear D gene. Trimming pared 8 bases from V and 3 bases from J, leaving 10 bases between. Germline lookup yields CDR1 LNHDA and CDR2 SQIVND (reference sequence). The CDR3 has 12 residues. This CDR3 is CASSRPYTEAFF. The CDR3 DNA sequence: TGTGCCAGTTCTAGACCGTACACTGAAGCTTTCTTT.

The chain combines TRBV5-6 with TRBJ1-2; no definite D call. Germline values: CDR1 SGHDT, CDR2 YYEEEE. V dropped 1 base and J dropped 6 bases, with 7 bases sitting between them. This CDR3 is 12 amino acids long. This chain's CDR3 is CASSLRQNGYTF. CDR3 nucleotide sequence: TGTGCCAGCAGCTTGAGGCAGAATGGCTACACCTTC.

The gene calls are TRBV12-5 and TRBJ2-5; a possible D gene is TRBD2 (5 bases). V lost 6 bases and J lost 9, with 17 bases in between. The CDR3 sequence is 13 residues long. The germline V gene encodes CDR1 LGHNT and CDR2 FRNRAP. The CDR3 nucleotides are TGTGCTAGTGGCCCGCTAGCCTCGACGTCCCAGTACTTC. Translated: CASGPLASTSQYF.

The chain carries TRBV7-9 and TRBJ2-7, with D perhaps TRBD1 (6 bases). Germline CDR1 and CDR2: SEHNR and FQNEAQ (reference sequence). V was shortened by 4 bases and J by 6 bases, with 13 bases between the two germline ends. The CDR3 totals 13 residues. This CDR3 is CASSYTGLSEQYF. DNA for the CDR3: TGTGCCAGCAGCTACACAGGGCTGAGCGAGCAGTACTTC.

This chain links TRBV5-6 with TRBJ2-3; possibly TRBD1 for D (5 bases). The CDR3 has 14 amino acids. The germline V gene encodes CDR1 SGHDT and CDR2 YYEEEE. Trimming left V 2 bases short and J 2 bases short, with 9 bases between. The CDR3 DNA follows: TGTGCCAGCAGCTTTTCAGGGCTCACAGATACGCAGTATTTT. Translating gives CASSFSGLTDTQYF.

This clonotype was recorded once. This rearrangement joins TRBV11-3 to TRBJ2-1; either TRBD1 or TRBD2 may fit D (6 bases each). The CDR3 sequence is 13 residues long. Germline V CDR1 and CDR2: SGHNT, YENEEA. V was pared by 2 bases and J by 9 bases, with 11 bases between. The CDR3 bases are TGTGCCAGCAGCTTATTGGGGGGCCTTGAGCAGTTCTTC. Translating it yields CASSLLGGLEQFF.

This clonotype has only a few counts. The chain carries TRBV6-2 or TRBV6-3 and TRBJ2-1; 7 bases match TRBD2. CDR1 MNHEY and CDR2 SVGEGT come from the germline V gene. J lost 1 base, V lost 5 bases, and 14 bases had no gene match. The CDR3 runs 18 residues. The chain's CDR3 is CASSQHSLANPSYNEQFF. The CDR3 coding sequence is TGTGCCAGCAGTCAACACTCACTAGCGAACCCTTCCTACAATGAGCAGTTCTTC.